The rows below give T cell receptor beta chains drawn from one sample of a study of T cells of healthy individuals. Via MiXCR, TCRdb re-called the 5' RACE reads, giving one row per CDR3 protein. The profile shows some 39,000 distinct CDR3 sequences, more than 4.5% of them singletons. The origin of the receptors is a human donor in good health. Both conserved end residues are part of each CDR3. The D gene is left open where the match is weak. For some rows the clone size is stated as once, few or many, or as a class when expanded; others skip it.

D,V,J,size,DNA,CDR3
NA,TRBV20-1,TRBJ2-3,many,TGCAGTGCCTTCGACATCCCGGGATCCACTACAGATACGCAGTATTTT,CSAFDIPGSTTDTQYF
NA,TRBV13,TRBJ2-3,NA,TGTGCCAGCAGCTATAAAAGGATGGCAGATACGCAGTATTTT,CASSYKRMADTQYF
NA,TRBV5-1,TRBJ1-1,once,TGCGCCAGCAGCTTGGACCTTACTGTAGCTTTCTTT,CASSLDLTVAFF
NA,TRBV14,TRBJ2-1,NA,TGTGCCAGCAGCCAAGGAACTGAGCAGTTCTTC,CASSQGTEQFF
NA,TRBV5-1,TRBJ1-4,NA,TGCGCCAGCAGCTTGGGTGGGGAAAAACTGTTTTTT,CASSLGGEKLFF
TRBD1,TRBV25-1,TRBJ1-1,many,TGTGCCAGCAGCCGGGACAGGGACGTCACTGAAGCTTTCTTT,CASSRDRDVTEAFF
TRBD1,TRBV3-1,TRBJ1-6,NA,TGTGCCAGCAGCCAAGCCCAGGGGGCAAATGGTAATTCACCCCTCCACTTT,CASSQAQGANGNSPLHF
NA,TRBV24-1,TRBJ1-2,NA,TGTGCCACCAGTGCCGTGGACACAACTTATGGCTACACCTTC,CATSAVDTTYGYTF
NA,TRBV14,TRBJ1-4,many,TGTGCCAGCAGCCCCCTCCTGGACGGGAATGAAAAACTGTTTTTT,CASSPLLDGNEKLFF
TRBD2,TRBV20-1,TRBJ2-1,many,TGCAGTGCTAGAGGGTTTAGCGGGAGAACGAATGAGCAGTTCTTC,CSARGFSGRTNEQFF
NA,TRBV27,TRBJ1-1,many,TGTGCCAGCAGCGGGAGTTCGAGGGGGACCACTGAAGCTTTCTTT,CASSGSSRGTTEAFF
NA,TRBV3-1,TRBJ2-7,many,TGTGCCAGCAGCTCCGGGACCAGTTTCTACGAGCAGTACTTC,CASSSGTSFYEQYF
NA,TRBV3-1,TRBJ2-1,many,TGTGCCAGCAGCTTGGAAGGGTCGACTCTGTTCTTC,CASSLEGSTLFF
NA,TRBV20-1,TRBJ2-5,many,TGCAGTGCTAAGGGGCAAGAGACCCAGTACTTC,CSAKGQETQYF
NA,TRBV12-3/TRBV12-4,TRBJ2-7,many,TGTGCCAGCAGTCGGGGGCCGTACGAGCAGTACTTC,CASSRGPYEQYF
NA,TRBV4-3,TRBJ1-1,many,TGCGCCAGCAGCCGTGGCAGGAAAACTGAAGCTTTCTTT,CASSRGRKTEAFF
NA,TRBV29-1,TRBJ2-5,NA,TGCAGCGTTGAAGCAGTCGGGAGCCAGACCCAGTACTTC,CSVEAVGSQTQYF
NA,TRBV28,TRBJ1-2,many,TGTGCCAGCAGTCCCCCCCACAGGTTACGCTATGGCTACACCTTC,CASSPPHRLRYGYTF
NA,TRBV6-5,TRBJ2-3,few,TGTGCCACCTACGAGGTGAGCACAGATACGCAGTATTTT,CATYEVSTDTQYF
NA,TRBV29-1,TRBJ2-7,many,NA,CSVEVLRASYEQYF
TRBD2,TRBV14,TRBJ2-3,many,TGTGCCAGCAGCCAGCCTAACCTAGCGGTTACAGATACGCAGTATTTT,CASSQPNLAVTDTQYF
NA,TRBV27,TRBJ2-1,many,TGTGCCAGCAGTTTACAATTAGTGGATGAGCAGTTCTTC,CASSLQLVDEQFF
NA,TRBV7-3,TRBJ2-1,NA,TGTGCCAGCAGCTTCTCCCTGGGAACCTACAATGAGCAGTTCTTC,CASSFSLGTYNEQFF
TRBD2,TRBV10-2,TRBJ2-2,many,TGCGCCAGCCGGGACTACAGATTCACCGGGGAGCTGTTTTTT,CASRDYRFTGELFF
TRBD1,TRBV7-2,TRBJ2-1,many,TGTGCCAGCAGCTTAGGCCGGGACAGGTTCTACAATGAGCAGTTCTTC,CASSLGRDRFYNEQFF
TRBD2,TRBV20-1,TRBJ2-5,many,TGCAGTGCTAGCGGAGGACTAGCCCAAGATAAGAGAACCCAGTACTTC,CSASGGLAQDKRTQYF
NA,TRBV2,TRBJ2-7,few,TGTGCCAGCAGTGGGGCACAGGGGAGGGGCGAGCAGTACTTC,CASSGAQGRGEQYF
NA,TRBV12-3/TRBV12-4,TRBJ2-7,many,TGTGCCAGCAGTTTAGTTCCAGGGCCCTACGAGCAGTACTTC,CASSLVPGPYEQYF
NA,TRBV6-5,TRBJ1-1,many,TGTGCCAGCAGTTACGCGGGGGTGAACACTGAAGCTTTCTTT,CASSYAGVNTEAFF
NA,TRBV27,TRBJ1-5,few,TGTGCCAGCAGTTTAGCCGGGACACCAAATCAGCCCCAGCATTTT,CASSLAGTPNQPQHF
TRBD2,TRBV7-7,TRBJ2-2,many,TGTGCTAGCAGCTCATCCTCAGCGGGACTTTCCACCGGGGAGCTGTTTTTT,CASSSSSAGLSTGELFF
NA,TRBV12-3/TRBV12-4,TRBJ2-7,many,TGTGCCAGCAGTCACGGACTTTCCTACGAGCAGTACTTC,CASSHGLSYEQYF
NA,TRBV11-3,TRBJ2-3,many,TGTGCCAGCAGCCGGGGGCTAACTGCCACAGATACGCAGTATTTT,CASSRGLTATDTQYF
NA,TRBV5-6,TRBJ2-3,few,TGTGCCAGCAGCTTGGCCAATGGGGACCTCACAGATACGCAGTATTTT,CASSLANGDLTDTQYF
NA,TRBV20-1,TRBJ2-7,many,TGCAGTGCTTATCCGCCGGGACACCCCGGGGGGCAGTACTTC,CSAYPPGHPGGQYF
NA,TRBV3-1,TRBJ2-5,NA,TGTGCCAGCAGCCAGGGAGTCGGGAGTGGAGGACAAGAGACCCAGTACTTC,CASSQGVGSGGQETQYF
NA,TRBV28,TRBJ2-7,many,TGTGCCAGCAGTCGGTTGTACGAGCAGTACTTC,CASSRLYEQYF